The TCR beta chain under discussion was sequenced for a study of molecular identifiers for immune sequencing clone quantification. Study-wide results and limits: In naive cells, under 1% of molecules belonged to clones above 20 RNA copies, against over 99% in effector cells.

CDR1 SGHDT and CDR2 YYEEEE come from the germline V gene. The CDR3 has 14 residues. Library preparation followed earlier protocols using designated TCR primers. From the PCR reads, TCRdb called clonotypes with MiXCR, one entry per CDR3 protein. In the table there are more than 450,000 distinct CDR3 sequences, roughly 26% of which are singletons. With regard to this clonotype: Its antigen is not identified. Possible read error: a much larger clone is one base away.

Using a CD8+CD4-CCR7+CD45RA+ phenotype, naive CD8 T cells were sorted. Sequenced: naive CD8+ T cells from blood, with Jurkat cell RNA spiked in. The subset: FACS-sorted CD8+CD4-CCR7+CD45RA+ naive T cells. The chain employs TRBV5-6 and TRBJ2-7, with D possibly TRBD2 on 5 matching bases. The clonotype comes from a human donor in good health. Some libraries in this study had Jurkat cell RNA spiked in. CDR3 bases: TGTCCCAGCAGTCGACCTCCGAGCGGCGACGAGCAGTACTTC. Protein: CPSSRPPSGDEQYF.